This T cell receptor beta chain was sequenced for a study of T cell clonotyping in hematopoietic cell transplantation. Germline CDR1 reads SGHAT; CDR2 reads FQNNGV. Germline trimming cut 11 bases from V and 8 bases from J; bases unmatched to any gene: 8. The CDR3 spans 11 residues. Assay: immunoSEQ multiplex PCR; the TCRdb copy retains only in-frame clones and omits some. Here the sample spans approximately 16,000 clones, around 93% being singletons. Indicated time point: recipient sample about 28 days before transplant, after cytoreduction. The chain has TRBV11-2 and TRBJ1-2, with 7 bases aligning to TRBD1. This TCR derives from a young man with biphenotypic leukemia. Some clones in this sample may be carry-over from other donors' samples. Material: peripheral blood mononuclear cells, obtained before stem cell transplant. This CDR3 is CAAGGESGYTF. As DNA, the CDR3 is TGTGCCGCAGGGGGGGAGAGCGGCTACACCTTC.